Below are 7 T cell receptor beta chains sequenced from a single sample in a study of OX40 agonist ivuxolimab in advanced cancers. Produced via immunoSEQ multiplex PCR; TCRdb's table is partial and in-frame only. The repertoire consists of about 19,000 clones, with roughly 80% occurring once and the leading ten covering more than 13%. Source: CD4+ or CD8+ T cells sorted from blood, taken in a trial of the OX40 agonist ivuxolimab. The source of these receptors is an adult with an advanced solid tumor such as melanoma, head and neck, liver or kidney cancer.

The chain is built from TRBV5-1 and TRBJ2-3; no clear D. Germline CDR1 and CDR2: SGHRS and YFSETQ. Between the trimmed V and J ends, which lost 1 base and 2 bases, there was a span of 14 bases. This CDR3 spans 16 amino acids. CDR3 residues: CASSLNPTTYTDTQYF. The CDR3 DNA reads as TGCGCCAGCAGCTTGAACCCCACCACATACACAGATACGCAGTATTTT.

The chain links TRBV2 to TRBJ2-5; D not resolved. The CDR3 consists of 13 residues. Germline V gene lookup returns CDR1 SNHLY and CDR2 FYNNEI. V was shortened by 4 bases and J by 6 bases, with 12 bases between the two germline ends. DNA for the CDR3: TGTGCCAGCAGTGTGGGTGATATGAAGACCCAGTACTTC. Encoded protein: CASSVGDMKTQYF.

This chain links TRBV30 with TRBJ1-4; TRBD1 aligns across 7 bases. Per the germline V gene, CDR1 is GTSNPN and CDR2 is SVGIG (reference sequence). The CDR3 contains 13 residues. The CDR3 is CALNRGSNEKLFF. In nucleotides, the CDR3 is TGTGCGCTTAACAGGGGAAGTAATGAAAAACTGTTTTTT.

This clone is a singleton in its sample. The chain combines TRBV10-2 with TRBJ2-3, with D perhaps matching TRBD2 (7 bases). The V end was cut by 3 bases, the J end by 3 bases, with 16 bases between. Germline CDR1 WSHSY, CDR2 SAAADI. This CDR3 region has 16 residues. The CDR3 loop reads CASSDVGGRGTDTQYF. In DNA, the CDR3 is TGCGCCAGCAGTGACGTGGGGGGGCGAGGGACAGATACGCAGTATTTT.

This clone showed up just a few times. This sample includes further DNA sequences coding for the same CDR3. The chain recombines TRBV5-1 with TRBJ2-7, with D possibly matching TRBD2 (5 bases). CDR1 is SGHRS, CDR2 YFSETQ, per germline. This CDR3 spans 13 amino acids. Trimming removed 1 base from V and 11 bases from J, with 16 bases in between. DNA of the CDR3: TGCGCCAGCAGCTTGAGCGGCAGGTCCCGGGAGTACTTC. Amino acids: CASSLSGRSREYF. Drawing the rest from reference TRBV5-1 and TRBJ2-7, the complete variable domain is KAGVTQTPRYLIKTRGQQVTLSCSPISGHRSVSWYQQTPGQGLQFLFEYFSETQRNKGNFPGRFSGRQFSNSRSEMNVSTLELGDSALYLCASSLSGRSREYFGPGTRLTVT.

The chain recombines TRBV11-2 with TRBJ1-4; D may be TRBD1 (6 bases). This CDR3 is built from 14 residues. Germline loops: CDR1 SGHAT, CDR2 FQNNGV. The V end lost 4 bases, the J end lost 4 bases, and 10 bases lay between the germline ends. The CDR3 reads CASSSRGLNEKLFF. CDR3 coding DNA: TGTGCCAGCAGCTCACGGGGGCTTAATGAAAAACTGTTTTTT.

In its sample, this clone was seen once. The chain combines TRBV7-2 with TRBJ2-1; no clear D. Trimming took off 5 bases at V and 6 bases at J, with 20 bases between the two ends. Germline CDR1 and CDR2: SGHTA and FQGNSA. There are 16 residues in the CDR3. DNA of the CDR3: TGTGCCAGCAGCGCCAAACTCCCTGGTAGGGTCAATGAGCAGTTCTTC. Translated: CASSAKLPGRVNEQFF.